This TCR beta chain was retrieved from a study of technical replicates of blood from a handful of donors (dated by TCRdb to the late 2010s). Relative to germline, V is 3 bases shorter and J is 1 base shorter, with 10 bases between their ends. CDR1 is given as SGHRS and CDR2 as YFSETQ, both from the germline V gene. The CDR3 spans 14 residues, from the cysteine through the phenylalanine. Kept here is only the CDR3 DNA, which spans 42 bases and is read in frame from base 1. Notes on this clone: Its antigen is unknown. Qualities for individual bases were not recorded, and no much larger clone is one base off.

Libraries were prepared through the immunoSEQ multiplex PCR assay. Held by TCRdb, this immuneACCESS table contains in-frame sequences only and omits some clones. Under half of the omission traces to an unresolved V gene where checked; the cause of the rest is unknown. The sample table records some 30,000 clones; around nine tenths of these occur just once. The ten largest clonotypes hold under 4.5% of the sample. Sequencing input: PBMCs. Here the chain combines TRBV5-1 and TRBJ1-1, with TRBD1 tentatively as D gene (5 bases match). The clonotype originates from a human donor in good health. Some clones in this sample may be carry-over from other donors' samples. The CDR3 region: CASSSMTANTEAFF. The sequence in DNA is TGCGCCAGCAGCTCGATGACAGCGAACACTGAAGCTTTCTTT.